This paragraph covers one T cell receptor (beta chain) sequence. This sample is part of a study of blood T cells in healthy people across ages. Donors were systemically healthy Caucasian individuals from Russia aged 6 to 90 years. The authors drew around 9.3 milliliters of peripheral blood from each donor. J lost 2 bases, V lost 4 bases, and 4 bases had no gene match. In germline, CDR1 is LNHNV, CDR2 YYDKDF (reference sequence). The CDR3 has 14 residues. Together with a sample-barcoded 5' primer, a J-beta primer mix was included in a second PCR lasting about 6 to 12 cycles. TCRdb called the 5' RACE reads again in MiXCR, with one record for every CDR3 protein. The data hold about 1.4 million distinct CDR3 sequences, with 55% to 75% observed a single time.

Sequenced: blood. The genes are TRBV15 and TRBJ2-7, with TRBD1 matching 8 bases. The origin of this receptor is a man younger than 35 in good health. Here the CDR3 DNA reads TGTGCCACCAGCACTGCAGGGGGCACCTACGAGCAGTACTTC. It translates to CATSTAGGTYEQYF.